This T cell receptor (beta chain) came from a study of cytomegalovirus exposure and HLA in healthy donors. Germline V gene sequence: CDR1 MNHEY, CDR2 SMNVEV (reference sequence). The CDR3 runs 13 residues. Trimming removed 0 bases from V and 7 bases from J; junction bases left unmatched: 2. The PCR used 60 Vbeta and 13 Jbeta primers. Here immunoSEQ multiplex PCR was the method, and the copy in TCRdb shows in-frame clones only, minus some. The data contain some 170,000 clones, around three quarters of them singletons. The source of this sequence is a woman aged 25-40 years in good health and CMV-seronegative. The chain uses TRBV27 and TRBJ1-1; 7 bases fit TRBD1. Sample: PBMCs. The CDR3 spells CASSLSGDSEAFF. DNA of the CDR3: TGTGCCAGCAGTTTATCGGGGGACAGTGAAGCTTTCTTT.